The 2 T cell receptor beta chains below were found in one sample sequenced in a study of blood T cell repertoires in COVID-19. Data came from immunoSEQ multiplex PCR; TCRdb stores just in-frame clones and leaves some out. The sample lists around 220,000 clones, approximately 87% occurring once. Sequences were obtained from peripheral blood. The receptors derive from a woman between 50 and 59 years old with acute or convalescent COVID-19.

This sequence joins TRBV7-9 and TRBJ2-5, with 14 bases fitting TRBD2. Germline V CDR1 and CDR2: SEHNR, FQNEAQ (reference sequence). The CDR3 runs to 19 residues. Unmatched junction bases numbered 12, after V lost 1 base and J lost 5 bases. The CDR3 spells CASSLGGLAGGQSGETQYF. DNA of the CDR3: TGTGCCAGCAGCTTAGGAGGACTAGCGGGGGGTCAGAGTGGGGAGACCCAGTACTTC.

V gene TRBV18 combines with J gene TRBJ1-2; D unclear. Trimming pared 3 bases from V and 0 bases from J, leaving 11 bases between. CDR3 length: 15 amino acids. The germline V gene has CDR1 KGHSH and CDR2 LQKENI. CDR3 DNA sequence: TGTGCCAGCTCACCGCCGACAATAACTAACTATGGCTACACCTTC. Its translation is CASSPPTITNYGYTF. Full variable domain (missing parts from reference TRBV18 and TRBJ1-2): NAGVMQNPRHLVRRRGQEARLRCSPMKGHSHVYWYRQLPEEGLKFMVYLQKENIIDESGMPKERFSAEFPKEGPSILRIQQVVRGDSAAYFCASSPPTITNYGYTFGSGTRLTVV.